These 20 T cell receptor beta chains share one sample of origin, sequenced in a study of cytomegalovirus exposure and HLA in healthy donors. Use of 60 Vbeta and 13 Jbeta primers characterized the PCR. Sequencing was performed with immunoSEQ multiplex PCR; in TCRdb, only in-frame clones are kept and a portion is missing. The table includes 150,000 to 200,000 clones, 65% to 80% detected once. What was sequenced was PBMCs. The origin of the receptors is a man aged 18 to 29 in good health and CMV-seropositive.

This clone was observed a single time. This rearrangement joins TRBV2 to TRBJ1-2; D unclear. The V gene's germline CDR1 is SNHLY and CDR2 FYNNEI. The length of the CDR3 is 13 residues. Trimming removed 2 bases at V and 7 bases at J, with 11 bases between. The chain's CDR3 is CASSELRGGGYTF. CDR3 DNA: TGTGCCAGCAGTGAACTCAGAGGAGGTGGCTACACCTTC.

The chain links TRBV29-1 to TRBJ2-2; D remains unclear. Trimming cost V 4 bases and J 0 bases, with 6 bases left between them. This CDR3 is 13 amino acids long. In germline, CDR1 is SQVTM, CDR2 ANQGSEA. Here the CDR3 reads CSVGQSNTGELFF. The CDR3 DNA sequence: TGCAGCGTTGGACAATCGAACACCGGGGAGCTGTTTTTT.

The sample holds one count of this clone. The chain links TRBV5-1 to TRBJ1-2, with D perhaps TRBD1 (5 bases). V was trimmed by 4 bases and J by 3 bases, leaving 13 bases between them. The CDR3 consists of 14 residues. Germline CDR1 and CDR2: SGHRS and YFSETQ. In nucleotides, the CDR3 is TGCGCCAGCAGCGCCCCGGACACCGACTATGGCTACACCTTC. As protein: CASSAPDTDYGYTF.

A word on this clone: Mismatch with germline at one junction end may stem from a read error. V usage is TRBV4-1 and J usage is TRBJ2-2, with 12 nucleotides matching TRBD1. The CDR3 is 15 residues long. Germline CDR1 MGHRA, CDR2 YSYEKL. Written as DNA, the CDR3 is TGCGCCAGCAGCCAAGAGGGACAGGGGGCCGGGAAGCTGTTTTTT. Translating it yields CASSQEGQGAGKLFF.

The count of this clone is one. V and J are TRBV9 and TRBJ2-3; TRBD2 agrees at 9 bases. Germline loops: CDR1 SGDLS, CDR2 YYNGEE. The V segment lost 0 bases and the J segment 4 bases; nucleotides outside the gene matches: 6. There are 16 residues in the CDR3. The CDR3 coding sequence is TGTGCCAGCAGCGTAGGGGAGCTAGCGGGGTCAGATACGCAGTATTTT. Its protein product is CASSVGELAGSDTQYF.

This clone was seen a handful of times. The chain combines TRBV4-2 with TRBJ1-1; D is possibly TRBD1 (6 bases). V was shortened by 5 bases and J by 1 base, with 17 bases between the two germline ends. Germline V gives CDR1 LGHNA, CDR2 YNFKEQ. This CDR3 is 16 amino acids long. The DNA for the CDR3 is TGTGCCAGCAGCACGGTGGATCACAGGGCGAACACTGAAGCTTTCTTT. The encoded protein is CASSTVDHRANTEAFF.

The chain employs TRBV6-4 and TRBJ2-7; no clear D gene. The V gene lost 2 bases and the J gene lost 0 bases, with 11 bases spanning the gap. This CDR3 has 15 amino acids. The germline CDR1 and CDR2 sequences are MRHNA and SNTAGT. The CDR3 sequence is CASSDPRNCSYEQYV. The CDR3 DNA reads TGTGCCAGCAGTGACCCCAGGAATTGCTCCTACGAGCAGTACGTC.

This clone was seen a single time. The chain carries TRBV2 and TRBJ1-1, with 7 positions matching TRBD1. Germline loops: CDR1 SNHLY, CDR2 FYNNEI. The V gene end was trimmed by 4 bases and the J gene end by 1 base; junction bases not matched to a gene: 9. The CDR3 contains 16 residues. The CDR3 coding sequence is TGTGCCAGCAGTGGACAATTTCGACAGGGGAACACTGAAGCTTTCTTT. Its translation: CASSGQFRQGNTEAFF. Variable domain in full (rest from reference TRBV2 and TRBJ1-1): EPEVTQTPSHQVTQMGQEVILRCVPISNHLYFYWYRQILGQKVEFLVSFYNNEISEKSEIFDDQFSVERPDGSNFTLKIRSTKLEDSAMYFCASSGQFRQGNTEAFFGQGTRLTVV.

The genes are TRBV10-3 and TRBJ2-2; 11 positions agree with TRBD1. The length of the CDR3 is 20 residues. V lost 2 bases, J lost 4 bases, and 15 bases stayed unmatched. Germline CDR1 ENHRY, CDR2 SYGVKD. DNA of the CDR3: TGTGCCATCAGTGAGCCTGACCCCGGTTGGGACAGGGGGGCCACCGGGGAGCTGTTTTTT. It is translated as CAISEPDPGWDRGATGELFF.

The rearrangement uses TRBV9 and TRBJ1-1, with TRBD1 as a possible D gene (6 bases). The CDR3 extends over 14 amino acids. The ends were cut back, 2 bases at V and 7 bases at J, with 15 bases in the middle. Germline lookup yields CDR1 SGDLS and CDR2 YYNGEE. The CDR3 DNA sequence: TGTGCCAGCAGCGTGACAGGCGGAGCCAGTGAAGCTTTCTTT. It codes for CASSVTGGASEAFF.

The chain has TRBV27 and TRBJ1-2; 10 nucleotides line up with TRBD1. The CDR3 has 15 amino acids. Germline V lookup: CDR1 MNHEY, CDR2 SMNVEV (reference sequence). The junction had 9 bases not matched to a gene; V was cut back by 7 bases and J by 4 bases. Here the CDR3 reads CASKRQGAGGYGYTF. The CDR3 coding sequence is TGTGCCAGCAAGAGACAGGGGGCCGGAGGCTATGGCTACACCTTC.

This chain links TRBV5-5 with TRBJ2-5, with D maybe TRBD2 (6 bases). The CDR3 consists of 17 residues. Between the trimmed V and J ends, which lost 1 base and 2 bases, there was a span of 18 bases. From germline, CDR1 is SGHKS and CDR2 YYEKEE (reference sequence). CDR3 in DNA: TGTGCCAGCAGCTTGAGTTTCGGCGGGGTCGGGCAAGAGACCCAGTACTTC. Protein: CASSLSFGGVGQETQYF.

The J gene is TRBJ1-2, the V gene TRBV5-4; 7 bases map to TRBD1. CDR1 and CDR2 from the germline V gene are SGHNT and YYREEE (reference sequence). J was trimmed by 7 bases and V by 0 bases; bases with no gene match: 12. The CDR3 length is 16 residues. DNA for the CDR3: TGTGCCAGCAGCTTGGTTAGGGACAGCTTTAGCGGTGGCTACACCTTC. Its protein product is CASSLVRDSFSGGYTF. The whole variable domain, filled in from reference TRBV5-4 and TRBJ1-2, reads ETGVTQSPTHLIKTRGQQVTLRCSSQSGHNTVSWYQQALGQGPQFIFQYYREEENGRGNFPPRFSGLQFPNYSSELNVNALELDDSALYLCASSLVRDSFSGGYTFGSGTRLTVV.

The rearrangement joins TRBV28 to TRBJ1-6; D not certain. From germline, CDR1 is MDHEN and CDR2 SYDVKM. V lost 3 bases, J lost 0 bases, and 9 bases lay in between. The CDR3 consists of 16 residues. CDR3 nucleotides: TGTGCCAGCAGTTTGTGGCGGGGCTCCTATAATTCACCCCTCCACTTT. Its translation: CASSLWRGSYNSPLHF.

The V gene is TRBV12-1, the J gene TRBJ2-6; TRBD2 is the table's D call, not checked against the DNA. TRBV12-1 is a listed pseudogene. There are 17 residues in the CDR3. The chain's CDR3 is CASTPGGWSSGANVLTF. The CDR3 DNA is TGTGCCAGCACCCCGGGTGGCTGGAGCTCTGGGGCCAACGTCCTGACTTTC.

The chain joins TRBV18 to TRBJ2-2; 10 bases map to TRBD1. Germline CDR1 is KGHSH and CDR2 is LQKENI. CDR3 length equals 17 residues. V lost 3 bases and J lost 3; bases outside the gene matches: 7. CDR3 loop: CASSPLDRGRYTGELFF. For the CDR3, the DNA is TGTGCCAGCTCACCTCTTGACAGGGGGCGGTACACCGGGGAGCTGTTTTTT.

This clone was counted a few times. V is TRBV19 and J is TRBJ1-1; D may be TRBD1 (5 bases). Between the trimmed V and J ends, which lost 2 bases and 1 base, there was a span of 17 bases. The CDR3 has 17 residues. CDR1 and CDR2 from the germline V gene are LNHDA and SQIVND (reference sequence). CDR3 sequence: CASSIRVVRTSNTEAFF. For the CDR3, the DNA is TGTGCCAGTAGTATACGAGTTGTGAGGACATCGAACACTGAAGCTTTCTTT.

The CDR3 DNA reads TGTGCCTGGAGTCAACAGGGGGCACGATCACCCCTCCACTTT. It codes for CAWSQQGARSPLHF. The V and J genes are TRBV30 and TRBJ1-6; 9 positions agree with TRBD1. This CDR3 has 14 residues. J gave up 10 bases and V 2 bases, and 6 bases lay outside the gene matches. The germline gives CDR1 GTSNPN, CDR2 SVGIG (reference sequence).

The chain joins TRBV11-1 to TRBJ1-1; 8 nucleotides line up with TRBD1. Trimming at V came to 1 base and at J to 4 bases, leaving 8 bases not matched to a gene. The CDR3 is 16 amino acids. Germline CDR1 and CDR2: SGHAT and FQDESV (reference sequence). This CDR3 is CASSLGGRTGTTEAFF. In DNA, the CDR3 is TGTGCCAGCAGCTTAGGGGGGCGGACAGGGACCACTGAAGCTTTCTTT.

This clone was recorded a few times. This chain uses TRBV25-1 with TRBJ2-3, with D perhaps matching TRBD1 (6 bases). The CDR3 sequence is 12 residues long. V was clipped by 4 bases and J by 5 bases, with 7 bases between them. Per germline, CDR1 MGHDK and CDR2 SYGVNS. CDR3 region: CASSARGDTQYF. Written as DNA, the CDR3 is TGTGCCAGCAGTGCCAGGGGAGATACGCAGTATTTT.